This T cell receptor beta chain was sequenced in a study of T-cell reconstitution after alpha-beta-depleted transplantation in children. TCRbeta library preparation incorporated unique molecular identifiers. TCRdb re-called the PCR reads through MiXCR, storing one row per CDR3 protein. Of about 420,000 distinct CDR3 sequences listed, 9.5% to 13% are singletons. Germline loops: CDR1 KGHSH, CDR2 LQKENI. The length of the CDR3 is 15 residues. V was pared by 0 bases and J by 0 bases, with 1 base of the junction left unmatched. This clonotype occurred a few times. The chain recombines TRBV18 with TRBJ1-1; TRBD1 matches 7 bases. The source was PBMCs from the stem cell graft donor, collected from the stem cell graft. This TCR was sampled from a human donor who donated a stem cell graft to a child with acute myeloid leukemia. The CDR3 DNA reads TGTGCCAGCTCACCACCGGGACAGATGAACACTGAAGCTTTCTTT. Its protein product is CASSPPGQMNTEAFF.